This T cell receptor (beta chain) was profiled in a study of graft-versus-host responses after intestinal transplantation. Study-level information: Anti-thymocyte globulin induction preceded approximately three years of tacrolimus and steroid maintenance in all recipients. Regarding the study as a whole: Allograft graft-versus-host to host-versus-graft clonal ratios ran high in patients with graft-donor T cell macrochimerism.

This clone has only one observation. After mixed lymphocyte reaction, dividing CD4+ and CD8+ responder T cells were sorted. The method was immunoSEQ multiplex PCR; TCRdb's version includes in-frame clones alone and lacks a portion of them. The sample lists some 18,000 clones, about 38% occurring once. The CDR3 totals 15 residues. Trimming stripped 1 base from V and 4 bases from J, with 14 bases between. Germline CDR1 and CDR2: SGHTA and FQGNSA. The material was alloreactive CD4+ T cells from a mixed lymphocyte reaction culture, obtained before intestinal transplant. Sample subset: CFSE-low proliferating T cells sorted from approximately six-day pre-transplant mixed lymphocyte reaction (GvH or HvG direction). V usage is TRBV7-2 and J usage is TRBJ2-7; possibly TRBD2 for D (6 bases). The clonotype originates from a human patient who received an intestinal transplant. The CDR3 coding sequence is TGTGCCAGCAGCTTAGACGCGGGTCGGGGGTACGAGCAGTACTTC. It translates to CASSLDAGRGYEQYF.